This T cell receptor beta chain was identified in a study of cytomegalovirus exposure and HLA in healthy donors. This CDR3 is built from 16 residues. Per the germline V gene, CDR1 is SGHNT and CDR2 is YYREEE (reference sequence). The V and J ends lost 3 bases and 2 bases, in that order; junction bases with no gene match: 6. Assay: immunoSEQ multiplex PCR; the TCRdb copy retains only in-frame clones and omits some. Of around 170,000 clones in the sample, about 88% are singletons; the top ten hold 2.5% to 3%. The chain links TRBV5-4 to TRBJ2-5, with 11 positions matching TRBD2. This TCR came from a man aged 18 to 35 in good health and CMV-seronegative. Material: PBMCs. The CDR3 is CASSSGLAETQETQYF. The CDR3 DNA is TGTGCCAGCAGCTCGGGACTAGCGGAAACTCAAGAGACCCAGTACTTC.